The 21 T cell receptor beta chains below were found in one sample sequenced in a study of tumor and adjacent non-tumor tissue in lung cancer. RNA was extracted from bulk tissue without any cell sorting. Distant lung tissue was collected more than 3 cm away from the tumor edge. Three rounds of nested PCR, following a modified ARM-PCR protocol, produced the TCRbeta library. Each CDR3 protein gets one entry after TCRdb re-called the multiplex PCR reads with MiXCR. Of tens of thousands of distinct CDR3 sequences listed, roughly 75% were seen once; the top ten hold about a quarter. Sample: distant non-tumor lung tissue. The receptor source for this set is a woman between 50 and 59 years old with non-small cell lung cancer.

This clonotype came up a few times. The conserved closing phenylalanine or tryptophan is absent in this CDR3, likely reflecting a read error. The gene calls are TRBV6-5 and TRBJ1-2; 8 nucleotides match TRBD1. This CDR3 region has 13 residues. CDR1 MNHEY and CDR2 SVGAGI come from the germline V gene. V dropped 5 bases and J dropped 5; count of bases not matched to a gene: 4. As DNA, the CDR3 is TGTGCCAGCAGTCCAGGGGGCACGTATGGCTACACCTTA. Residues: CASSPGGTYGYTL.

About this clonotype itself: A read error may explain this, as a much larger clone is one base away. J is TRBJ1-1 and V is TRBV20-1; tentatively, D is TRBD1 (6 bases). CDR3 length: 15 residues. Germline CDR1 is DFQATT and CDR2 is SNEGSKA (reference sequence). CDR3 DNA sequence: TGCAGTGCTAGAGATTTTCGGGGGCTGGACACTGAACCTTTCTTT. Translated, it gives CSARDFRGLDTEPFF.

This clonotype was recorded at least ten times. This could be a read error, since a much larger clone is one nucleotide away. This is likely a read error, given that the CDR3 carries no conserved phenylalanine or tryptophan at its end. The chain combines TRBV20-1 with TRBJ2-1; D is unresolved. The CDR3 consists of 16 residues. The germline gives CDR1 DFQATT, CDR2 SNEGSKA (reference sequence). The germline V and J ends were trimmed by 1 base and 5 bases, with 18 bases remaining between them. DNA for the CDR3: TGCAGTGCTAGAGCCGACCCCAGGCGGAGTAACAATGAGCAGTTCCTC. Its translation is CSARADPRRSNNEQFL.

The chain couples TRBV6-1 to TRBJ2-7; TRBD1 agrees at 8 bases. The J segment lost 3 bases and the V segment lost 8 bases, leaving 9 bases of the junction unmatched. The germline V gene has CDR1 MNHNS and CDR2 SASEGT. The length of the CDR3 is 14 residues. Here the CDR3 DNA reads TGTGCCAGCGCTACGACAGGGGAGGTCTACGAGCAGTACTTC. As protein: CASATTGEVYEQYF.

This clonotype came up once. This may be a read error, as it is one base from a much larger clone. This likely comes from a read error, as the CDR3 has no conserved phenylalanine or tryptophan at its end. The V and J genes are TRBV12-3 or TRBV12-4 and TRBJ2-7; D not certain. The CDR3 length is 13 residues. The V gene lost 5 bases and the J gene lost 1 base, with 9 bases spanning the gap. CDR3: CASSATQSYEQYC. DNA of the CDR3: TGTGCCAGCAGTGCGACACAGTCCTACGAGCAGTACTGC.

A single count supports this clonotype. At one boundary the junction diverges from the germline segment, which might be a read error. The chain recombines TRBV29-1 with TRBJ2-2; the match to TRBD2 covers 7 bases. Per germline, CDR1 SQVTM and CDR2 ANQGSEA. The CDR3 is 15 amino acids. CDR3 region: CSVVLLVGGVGELFF. The CDR3, as DNA: TGCAGCGTTGTTCTCCTGGTGGGAGGGGTCGGGGAGCTTTTTTTT.

Turning to this clonotype: One end of the junction fails to match germline, which may point to a read error. The chain uses TRBV6-1 and TRBJ1-2; unclear D gene. The CDR3 totals 14 residues. In germline, CDR1 is MNHNS, CDR2 SASEGT. This CDR3 is CARSGITCPYGYTF. The CDR3 region has the DNA TGTGCCAGGAGTGGAATTACATGCCCCTATGGCTACACCTTC.

This clonotype appeared many times. This chain links TRBV10-3 with TRBJ1-1; a possible D gene is TRBD1 (6 bases). The V gene's germline CDR1 is ENHRY and CDR2 SYGVKD. The CDR3 has 12 residues. The V and J ends lost 2 bases and 5 bases respectively, with 6 bases between them. The CDR3 sequence is CAISEQGTEAFF. The CDR3 nucleotides are TGTGCCATCAGTGAGCAGGGGACTGAAGCTTTCTTT.

About this clonotype: At one end, the junction sequence differs from germline, possibly due to a read error. CDR3: CASSLAEGTETHYF. CDR3 nucleotides: TGTGCCAGCAGTTTAGCGGAGGGAACAGAGACCCACTACTTC. This chain joins TRBV12-3 or TRBV12-4 and TRBJ2-5; TRBD2 might be the D (6 bases). The CDR3 is 14 residues long.

With respect to this clonotype: A much more abundant neighbour one base away suggests this may be a read error. The V call is TRBV6-2 or TRBV6-3, the J call TRBJ2-1; no firm D call. The V and J ends lost 7 bases and 9 bases respectively, with 10 bases between them. This CDR3 has 11 residues. CDR1 MNHEY and CDR2 SVGEGT come from the germline V gene. CDR3 DNA: TGTGCCAGCAATTCGCGAAGTGAGCAGTTCTTC. This sequence encodes CASNSRSEQFF.

Comments on this clonotype: No conserved phenylalanine or tryptophan ends this CDR3, so it is likely a read error. V gene TRBV28 combines with J gene TRBJ2-5, with 14 nucleotides matching TRBD2. From germline, CDR1 is MDHEN and CDR2 SYDVKM. CDR3 size: 17 residues. J gave up 4 bases and V 6 bases, and 10 bases lay outside the gene matches. In nucleotides, the CDR3 is TGTGCCAGCAGAACCGGGACTAGCGGGAGAAGGGGAGAGACCCAGTACTCC. Its translation is CASRTGTSGRRGETQYS.

This chain connects TRBV18 to TRBJ1-6; D call uncertain. V was cut by 0 bases and J by 7 bases, with 10 bases left in between. The CDR3 length is 15 residues. Germline loops: CDR1 KGHSH, CDR2 LQKENI. The CDR3 here is CASSPPGIYNSPLHF. In DNA, the CDR3 is TGTGCCAGCTCACCACCAGGGATTTACAATTCACCCCTCCACTTT.

The chain joins TRBV20-1 to TRBJ1-4; D gene ambiguous. This CDR3 spans 14 amino acids. Germline values: CDR1 DFQATT, CDR2 SNEGSKA (reference sequence). The CDR3 DNA sequence: TGCAATGCCAAGGAACAGAGTGCTAATGAAAAACTGTTTTTT. This encodes CNAKEQSANEKLFF.

As regards this clonotype: This may be a read error: a much more frequent sequence differs by one nucleotide. V is TRBV20-1 and J is TRBJ2-3; 10 nucleotides line up with TRBD2. The CDR3 length is 15 residues. The germline CDR1 and CDR2 sequences are DFQATT and SNEGSKA (reference sequence). Here the CDR3 reads CSARDIAGGADTQFF. The CDR3 DNA is TGCAGTGCTAGAGATATAGCGGGAGGCGCAGATACGCAGTTTTTT.

This clonotype was counted only a few times. This chain uses TRBV28 with TRBJ1-5; possible D gene TRBD1, 5 bases. Germline V lookup: CDR1 MDHEN, CDR2 SYDVKM. Trimming took off 3 bases at V and 7 bases at J, with 7 bases between the two ends. There are 12 residues in the CDR3. For the CDR3, the DNA is TGTGCCAGCAGTTTGGCAGGGCAGCCCCAGCATTTT. Translation: CASSLAGQPQHF.

A word on this clonotype: A much more abundant neighbour one base away suggests this may be a read error. The rearrangement links TRBV29-1 to TRBJ2-1, with TRBD2 matching over 14 bases. The CDR3 is 16 residues long. Germline V CDR1 and CDR2: SQVTM, ANQGSEA. The CDR3 loop reads CRAGGLAGVSYNEQFF. The DNA of the CDR3 is TGCAGGGCCGGGGGACTAGCGGGGGTCTCCTACAATGAGCAGTTCTTC.

As concerns this clonotype: A single base separates this from a much larger clone, so it may be a read error. This chain connects TRBV6-5 to TRBJ2-2; 7 bases line up with TRBD1. The V and J ends lost 6 bases and 0 bases, in that order; junction bases with no gene match: 7. The length of the CDR3 is 16 residues. Germline values: CDR1 MNHEY, CDR2 SVGAGI. The CDR3: CASSPNTGANTGELFF. The DNA of the CDR3 is TGTGCCAGCAGCCCCAACACAGGGGCGAACACCGGGGAGCTGTTTTTT.

This clonotype was observed a handful of times. The V call is TRBV7-9, the J call TRBJ2-2; 8 nucleotides agree with TRBD1. Per germline, CDR1 SEHNR and CDR2 FQNEAQ (reference sequence). J was trimmed by 6 bases and V by 1 base; bases with no gene match: 4. CDR3 length: 15 residues. CDR3 sequence (DNA): TGTGCCAGCAGCTTAGGGGACAGGTTGGCCGGGGAGCTGTTTTTT. Amino acids: CASSLGDRLAGELFF. The entire variable domain, with the rest obtained from reference TRBV7-9 and TRBJ2-2, is as follows: DTGVSQNPRHKITKRGQNVTFRCDPISEHNRLYWYRQTLGQGPEFLTYFQNEAQLEKSRLLSDRFSAERPKGSFSTLEIQRTEQGDSAMYLCASSLGDRLAGELFFGEGSRLTVL.

As to this clonotype: A read error is possible here, since a much larger clone lies one base away. This chain joins TRBV20-1 and TRBJ2-1, with D maybe TRBD1 (5 bases). CDR3 length equals 15 residues. Germline V gene data show CDR1 as DFQATT and CDR2 as SNEGSKA (reference sequence). Trimming shortened V by 6 bases and J by 5 bases, and 20 bases separated the two germline ends. The CDR3 is CSARGVSGFHNEQFF. CDR3 DNA: TGCAGTGCCCGAGGAGTTTCAGGGTTCCACAATGAGCAGTTCTTC.

This clonotype showed up many times. The V gene is TRBV6-5, the J gene TRBJ2-3; D might be TRBD1 (6 bases). Trimming took 3 bases from V and 2 from J, leaving 15 bases between them. The CDR3 has 16 residues. Germline CDR1 and CDR2: MNHEY and SVGAGI. The CDR3, as DNA: TGTGCCAGCAGTTATACCGTGACAGGTTCCACAGATACGCAGTATTTT. It translates to CASSYTVTGSTDTQYF.

In its sample, this clonotype was seen many times. The J gene is TRBJ2-2, the V gene TRBV20-1; 8 positions match TRBD2. CDR1 DFQATT and CDR2 SNEGSKA come from the germline V gene (reference sequence). This CDR3 contains 15 residues. J lost 4 bases, V lost 5 bases, and 9 bases had no gene match. DNA for the CDR3: TGCAGTGCTCCCAAAGCGGGAGACGTCACCGGGGAGCTGTTTTTT. Its translation: CSAPKAGDVTGELFF.